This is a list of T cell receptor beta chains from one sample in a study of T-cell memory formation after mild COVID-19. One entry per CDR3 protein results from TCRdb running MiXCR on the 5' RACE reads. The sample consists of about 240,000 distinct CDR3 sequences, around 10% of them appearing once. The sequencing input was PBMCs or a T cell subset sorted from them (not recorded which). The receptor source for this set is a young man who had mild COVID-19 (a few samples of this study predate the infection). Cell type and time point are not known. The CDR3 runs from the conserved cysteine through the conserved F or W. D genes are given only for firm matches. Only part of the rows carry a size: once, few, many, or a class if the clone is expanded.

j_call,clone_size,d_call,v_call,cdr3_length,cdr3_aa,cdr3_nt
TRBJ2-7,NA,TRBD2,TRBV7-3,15,CASSPTSGGNYEQYF,TGTGCCAGCAGCCCCACTAGCGGGGGTAACTACGAGCAGTACTTC
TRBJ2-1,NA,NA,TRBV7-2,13,CASSLEAEGKQFF,TGTGCCAGCAGCTTAGAGGCGGAGGGGAAGCAGTTCTTC
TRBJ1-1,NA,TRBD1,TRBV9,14,CASRTGQGDTEAFF,TGTGCCAGCAGAACAGGACAGGGTGACACTGAAGCTTTCTTT
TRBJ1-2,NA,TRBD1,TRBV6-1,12,CASSYRDSGYTF,TGTGCCAGCAGTTACCGGGACAGCGGCTACACCTTC
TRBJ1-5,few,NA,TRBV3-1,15,CASSGGSGSNQPQHF,TGTGCCAGCAGCGGAGGCTCGGGGAGCAATCAGCCCCAGCATTTT
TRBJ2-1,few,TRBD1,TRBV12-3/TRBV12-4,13,CASSLPGQNEQFF,TGTGCCAGCAGTCTTCCGGGACAGAATGAGCAGTTCTTC
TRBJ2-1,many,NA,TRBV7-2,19,CASSSPVRGPGNSYNEQFF,TGTGCCAGCAGCTCCCCGGTCCGGGGGCCTGGAAACTCCTACAATGAGCAGTTCTTC
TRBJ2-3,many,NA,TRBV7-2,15,CASSLGSRVVSTQYF,TGTGCCAGCAGCTTAGGTAGCAGGGTAGTCAGCACGCAGTATTTT
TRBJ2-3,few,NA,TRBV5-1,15,CASSLQGVGTDTQYF,TGCGCCAGCAGCTTGCAGGGAGTGGGCACAGATACGCAGTATTTT
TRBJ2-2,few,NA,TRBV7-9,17,CASSSFRNRANTGELFF,TGTGCCAGCAGCTCATTCCGGAACAGGGCAAACACCGGGGAGCTGTTTTTT
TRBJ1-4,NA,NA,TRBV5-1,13,CASSLATAEKLFF,TGCGCCAGCAGCTTGGCCACAGCTGAAAAACTGTTTTTT
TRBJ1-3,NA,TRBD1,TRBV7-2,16,CASSVAGGAYGNTIYF,TGTGCCAGCAGCGTTGCAGGGGGCGCGTATGGAAACACCATATATTTT
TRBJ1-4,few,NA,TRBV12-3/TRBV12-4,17,CASSGGGLSFTNEKLFF,TGTGCCAGCAGTGGTGGAGGGCTGAGTTTTACTAATGAAAAACTGTTTTTT
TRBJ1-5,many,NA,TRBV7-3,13,CASSTDPGQPQHF,TGTGCCAGCAGCACCGATCCGGGGCAGCCCCAGCATTTT
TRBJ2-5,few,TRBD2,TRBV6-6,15,CATDSIPGLAETQYF,TGTGCCACCGATTCGATCCCGGGACTAGCGGAGACCCAGTACTTC
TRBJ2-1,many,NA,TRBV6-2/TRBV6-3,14,CASSYSGPNNEQFF,TGTGCCAGCAGTTACTCGGGACCCAACAATGAGCAGTTCTTC
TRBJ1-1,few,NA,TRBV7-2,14,CASSLAPLHTEAFF,TGTGCCAGCAGCTTAGCCCCCCTTCACACTGAAGCTTTCTTT
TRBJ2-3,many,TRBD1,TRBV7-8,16,CASSYGTGARTDTQYF,TGTGCCAGCAGCTACGGGACAGGAGCCCGCACAGATACGCAGTATTTT
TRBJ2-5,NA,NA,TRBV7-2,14,CASSWGDSWLDQYF,TGTGCCAGCAGCTGGGGGGACTCCTGGCTCGACCAGTACTTC
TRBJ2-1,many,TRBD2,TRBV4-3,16,CASSSTSGGAYNEQFF,TGCGCCAGCAGCTCGACTAGCGGGGGGGCCTACAATGAGCAGTTCTTC
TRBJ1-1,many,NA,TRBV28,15,CASSSPGQGWTEAFF,TGTGCCAGCAGTTCCCCGGGACAAGGGTGGACTGAAGCTTTCTTT
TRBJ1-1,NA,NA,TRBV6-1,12,CASSEPQTEAFF,TGTGCCAGCAGTGAACCGCAGACTGAAGCTTTCTTT
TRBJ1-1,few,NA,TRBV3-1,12,CASSQATDEAFF,TGTGCCAGCAGCCAAGCAACTGATGAAGCTTTCTTT
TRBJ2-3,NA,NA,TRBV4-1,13,CASSGESNPTQYF,TGCGCCAGCAGTGGTGAATCAAACCCTACGCAGTATTTT
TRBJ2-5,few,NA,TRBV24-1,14,CATADRFRQETQYF,TGTGCCACCGCGGACAGATTTCGGCAAGAGACCCAGTACTTC
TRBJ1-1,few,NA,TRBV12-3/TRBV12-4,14,CASSLTGLGTEAFF,TGTGCCAGCAGCCTCACAGGGTTAGGCACTGAAGCTTTCTTT
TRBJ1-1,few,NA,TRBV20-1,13,CSAQQPGAAEAFF,TGCAGTGCGCAACAACCCGGGGCAGCTGAAGCTTTCTTT
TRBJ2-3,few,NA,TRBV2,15,CASSLQGMGTDTQYF,TGTGCCAGCAGTCTACAGGGAATGGGCACAGATACGCAGTATTTT
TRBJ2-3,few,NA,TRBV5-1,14,CASSLEGFTDTQYF,TGCGCCAGCAGCTTGGAGGGTTTCACAGATACGCAGTATTTT
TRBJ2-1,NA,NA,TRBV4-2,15,CASSQDRAGNNEQFF,TGTGCCAGCAGCCAAGATAGGGCAGGAAACAATGAGCAGTTCTTC
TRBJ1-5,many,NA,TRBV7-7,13,CASSLDRDQPQHF,TGTGCCAGCAGCCTGGACAGAGATCAGCCCCAGCATTTT
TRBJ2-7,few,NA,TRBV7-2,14,CASSFDRSSYEQYF,TGTGCCAGCAGCTTCGACAGGAGCTCCTACGAGCAGTACTTC
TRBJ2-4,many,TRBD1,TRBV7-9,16,CASSPGQGGTFYIQYF,TGTGCCAGCAGCCCCGGACAGGGGGGAACCTTCTACATTCAGTACTTC
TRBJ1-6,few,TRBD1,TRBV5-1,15,CASSGLRDRGSPLHF,TGCGCCAGCAGCGGCCTCCGGGACAGGGGTTCACCCCTCCACTTT
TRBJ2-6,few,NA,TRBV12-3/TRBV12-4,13,CASSLRGANVLTF,TGTGCCAGCAGCCTCAGAGGGGCCAACGTCCTGACTTTC
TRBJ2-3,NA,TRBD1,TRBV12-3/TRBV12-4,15,CASSDTGGVPDTQYF,TGTGCCAGCAGTGACACAGGGGGCGTCCCAGATACGCAGTATTTT
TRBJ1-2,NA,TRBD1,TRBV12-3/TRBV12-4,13,CASRPGQGGGYTF,TGTGCCAGCAGGCCGGGACAGGGAGGTGGCTACACCTTC
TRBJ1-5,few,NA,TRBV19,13,CASKSRHNQPQHF,TGTGCCAGTAAGTCGAGGCACAATCAGCCCCAGCATTTT
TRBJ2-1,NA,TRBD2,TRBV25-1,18,CASSGQTSGGGSYNEQFF,TGTGCCAGCAGTGGGCAGACTAGCGGGGGGGGATCCTACAATGAGCAGTTCTTC
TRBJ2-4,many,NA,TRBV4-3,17,CASSQDGSGPSVNIQYF,TGCGCCAGCAGCCAAGACGGGTCCGGGCCCAGTGTAAACATTCAGTACTTC
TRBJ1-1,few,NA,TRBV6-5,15,CASRFGGGSNTEAFF,TGTGCCAGCAGGTTTGGCGGGGGTTCGAACACTGAAGCTTTCTTT
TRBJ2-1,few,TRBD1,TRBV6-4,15,CASSGGQGSYNEQFF,TGTGCCAGCAGTGGCGGACAGGGGTCCTACAATGAGCAGTTCTTC
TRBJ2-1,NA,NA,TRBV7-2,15,CASSLVPGAYNEQFF,TGTGCCAGCAGCTTAGTCCCGGGAGCCTACAATGAGCAGTTCTTC
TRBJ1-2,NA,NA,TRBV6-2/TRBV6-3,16,CASSYWSGRSNYGYTF,TGTGCCAGCAGTTACTGGTCCGGCAGGTCGAACTATGGCTACACCTTC
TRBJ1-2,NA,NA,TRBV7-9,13,CASSLEVESGYTF,TGTGCCAGCAGCTTAGAAGTTGAGTCCGGCTACACCTTC
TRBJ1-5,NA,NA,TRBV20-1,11,CSAEGVQPQHF,TGCAGTGCTGAGGGCGTGCAGCCCCAGCATTTT
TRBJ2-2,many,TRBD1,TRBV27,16,CASSFTSGQPTGELFF,TGTGCCAGCAGCTTCACATCGGGACAGCCAACCGGGGAGCTGTTTTTT
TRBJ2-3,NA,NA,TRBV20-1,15,CSAPQRQGGADTQYF,TGCAGTGCTCCTCAAAGACAGGGAGGCGCAGATACGCAGTATTTT
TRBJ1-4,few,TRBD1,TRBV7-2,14,CASSNDRGYEKLFF,TGTGCCAGCAGTAACGACAGGGGTTATGAAAAACTGTTTTTT
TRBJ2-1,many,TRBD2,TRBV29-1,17,CSVDVASGGASYNEQFF,TGCAGCGTTGATGTCGCTAGCGGGGGGGCAAGCTACAATGAGCAGTTCTTC
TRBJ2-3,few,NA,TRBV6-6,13,CASSRDLGGTQYF,TGTGCCAGCAGCCGGGACCTTGGGGGTACGCAGTATTTT
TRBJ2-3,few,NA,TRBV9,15,CASSADGTSTDTQYF,TGTGCCAGCAGCGCCGATGGGACCAGCACAGATACGCAGTATTTT
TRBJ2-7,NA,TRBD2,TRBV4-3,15,CASSLGTSGGHEQYF,TGCGCCAGCAGCCTCGGGACTAGCGGGGGGCACGAGCAGTACTTC